This entry lists 27 T cell receptor beta chains sequenced from one sample in a study of Tregs in tolerant kidney transplant recipients. Sequencing was performed with immunoSEQ multiplex PCR; in TCRdb, only in-frame clones are kept and a portion is missing. This sample carries tens of thousands of clones, with about 0.83% going to the ten biggest clones. The source material was CD4+ T cells from blood, sampled before the transplant. Receptor source: a human donor who received a combined kidney and bone marrow transplant.

Details on this clone: The read ends 3 residues early relative to the CDR3; the germline J gene fills the gap. The genes are TRBV2 and TRBJ2-2; TRBD2 matches 12 bases. The CDR3 spans 15 residues. V was clipped by 6 bases and J by 6 bases; unmatched bases: 5. Germline V lookup: CDR1 SNHLY, CDR2 FYNNEI. The CDR3 protein is CASRLTSGSPGELFF. The DNA read from the CDR3 is TGTGCCAGCAGACTGACTAGCGGGAGTCCCGGGGAG.

With regard to this clone: The read is 3 residues too short to cover the CDR3 end, so that end is filled in from the germline J gene. This chain connects TRBV12-3 or TRBV12-4 to TRBJ2-2; TRBD2 aligns across 8 bases. Trimming cost V 1 base and J 6 bases; bases outside gene matches: 10. This CDR3 comprises 17 residues. The covered CDR3 bases are TGTGCCAGCAGTTTAGGGATCCGCGGGGGGCCCTCCGGGGAG. Protein: CASSLGIRGGPSGE. The whole CDR3 protein is CASSLGIRGGPSGELFF.

The sequenced part of the CDR3 DNA is TGTGCCAGCAGCCGCCGACAGGGGAGCACAGATACG. It is translated as CASSRRQGSTDT. In full, the CDR3 reads CASSRRQGSTDTQYF. The chain is built from TRBV7-2 and TRBJ2-3; 8 bases match TRBD1. The read comes to an end 3 residues before the CDR3 does, leaving the germline J gene to fill in the end. V shed 5 bases, J shed 0 bases, and the junction held 4 bases outside the gene matches. The CDR3 contains 15 residues. Germline CDR1 is SGHTA and CDR2 is FQGNSA.

Concerning this clone itself: The missing CDR3 end, 3 residues past where the read stops, is filled in from the germline J gene. This chain connects TRBV10-1 to TRBJ2-1, with TRBD1 identical over 10 bases. CDR1 and CDR2 (germline): WNHNN, SYGVQD (reference sequence). Trimming took 8 bases from V and 2 from J; bases not matched to a gene: 3. The CDR3 covers 14 residues. The DNA read from the CDR3 is TGCGCCAGCTCCGGGACAGGGGCCTACAATGAG. Amino acids: CASSGTGAYNE. The entire CDR3 protein is CASSGTGAYNEQFF.

Of note for this clone: Coverage ceases 3 residues before the CDR3 finishes, and the germline J gene fills in the end. The chain uses TRBV7-9 and TRBJ2-2; D is possibly TRBD2 (5 bases). The ends were cut back, 3 bases at V and 3 bases at J, with 8 bases in the middle. Germline values: CDR1 SEHNR, CDR2 FQNEAQ (reference sequence). The CDR3 loop spans 14 amino acids. The covered CDR3 bases are TGTGCCAGCAGCTTGACCGGGGACACCGGGGAG. This gives the protein CASSLTGDTGE. Given in full, the CDR3 is CASSLTGDTGELFF.

Notes on this clone: The read halts 3 residues ahead of the CDR3 end, with the missing end drawn from the germline J gene. The chain combines TRBV19 with TRBJ2-2, with D unclear. The V and J ends lost 7 bases and 2 bases respectively, with 8 bases between them. CDR1 and CDR2 from the germline V gene are LNHDA and SQIVND (reference sequence). CDR3 length: 13 residues. The CDR3 is CASTSFNTGELFF. The sequenced CDR3 bases are TGTGCCAGTACCTCCTTTAACACCGGGGAG.

Turning to this clone: The sequenced fragment ends 3 residues before the CDR3 boundary, so the rest is inferred from the germline J gene. The chain combines TRBV6-2 or TRBV6-3 with TRBJ2-5, with TRBD1 identical over 10 bases. The germline gives CDR1 MNHEY, CDR2 SVGEGT. The CDR3 loop spans 14 amino acids. The J segment lost 5 bases and the V segment lost 6 bases, leaving 6 bases of the junction unmatched. The CDR3: CASSPWTGGETQYF. The CDR3 bases that were read are TGTGCCAGCAGCCCTTGGACAGGGGGGGAGACC.

The CDR3 sequence: CASSSSGGAARYGYTF. The CDR3 DNA, read in part, is TGCGCCAGCAGCTCCTCGGGGGGTGCCGCAAGATATGGC. This chain uses TRBV5-1 with TRBJ1-2; possible D gene TRBD1, 5 bases. The CDR3 end lies 3 residues beyond the end of the read and is filled in from the germline J gene. The CDR3 extends over 16 amino acids. Germline loops: CDR1 SGHRS, CDR2 YFSETQ. V lost 3 bases and J 5 bases, leaving 20 bases between the germline ends.

Comment on this clone: The CDR3 extends 3 residues past the end of the read, so its final part is completed from the germline J gene. The V gene is TRBV18, the J gene TRBJ2-1; 13 nucleotides align to TRBD2. This CDR3 is built from 18 residues. CDR1 is KGHSH and CDR2 is LQKENI in the germline V gene. With 4 bases clipped from V and 0 bases from J, the junction kept 6 bases outside the gene matches. CDR3 sequence reads: CASSLTSGGTVSYNEQFF. The DNA read from the CDR3 is TGTGCCAGCTCACTGACTAGCGGGGGGACCGTCTCCTACAATGAG.

As for this clone: The sequenced fragment ends 3 residues before the CDR3 boundary, so the rest is inferred from the germline J gene. The chain uses TRBV2 and TRBJ2-1, with 9 bases lining up with TRBD2. This CDR3 comprises 15 residues. The trim removed 1 base at V and 8 bases at J, leaving 6 bases unmatched. Looked up from germline, CDR1 is SNHLY and CDR2 is FYNNEI. CDR3 residues: CASSEGGLAGYEQFF. The CDR3 bases that were read are TGTGCCAGCAGTGAAGGTGGTCTAGCGGGGTATGAG. The full variable domain, its missing parts supplied by reference TRBV2 and TRBJ2-1, is EPEVTQTPSHQVTQMGQEVILRCVPISNHLYFYWYRQILGQKVEFLVSFYNNEISEKSEIFDDQFSVERPDGSNFTLKIRSTKLEDSAMYFCASSEGGLAGYEQFFGPGTRLTVL.

About this clone: The read ends 3 residues before the CDR3 terminus; that terminus is restored from the germline J gene. The V gene is TRBV2, the J gene TRBJ1-1; TRBD1 matches at 7 bases. Per the germline V gene, CDR1 is SNHLY and CDR2 is FYNNEI. The CDR3 covers 14 residues. With V trimmed by 6 bases and J by 2 bases, 6 bases remained unmatched. CDR3 residues: CASRDRDRNTEAFF. The CDR3 bases that were read are TGTGCCAGCAGGGATAGGGACAGAAACACTGAA.

Notes on this clone: The read stops 3 residues short of the end of the CDR3; the missing end is completed from the germline J gene. The chain couples TRBV6-2 or TRBV6-3 to TRBJ2-5; TRBD2 aligns across 7 bases. This CDR3 is 14 amino acids long. In germline, CDR1 is MNHEY, CDR2 SVGEGT. Trimming cost V 5 bases and J 3 bases; bases outside gene matches: 6. The sequenced part of the CDR3 DNA is TGTGCCAGCAGTCGAATACGGGGGGAAGAGACC. This sequence encodes CASSRIRGEET. The whole CDR3 sequence is CASSRIRGEETQYF.

A remark on this clone: The read terminates 3 residues before the CDR3 end, so the remaining end is supplied by the germline J gene. The J gene is TRBJ2-5, the V gene TRBV2; 8 nucleotides align to TRBD1. CDR3 length: 14 amino acids. With 2 bases clipped from V and 5 bases from J, the junction kept 4 bases outside the gene matches. Germline V CDR1 and CDR2: SNHLY, FYNNEI. The DNA read from the CDR3 is TGTGCCAGCAGTGAATGGACAGGGTGGGAGACC. It encodes CASSEWTGWET. The full CDR3 protein is CASSEWTGWETQYF.

For this clone: The sequenced fragment ends 3 residues before the CDR3 boundary, so the rest is inferred from the germline J gene. J is TRBJ1-2 and V is TRBV19; D may be TRBD1 (6 bases). V lost 3 bases to trimming and J lost 4 bases, with 15 bases between them. Germline CDR1 reads LNHDA; CDR2 reads SQIVND (reference sequence). This CDR3 contains 15 residues. The CDR3 region is CASSIMAGAIYGYTF. Partial CDR3 DNA: TGTGCCAGTAGTATTATGGCAGGGGCAATCTATGGC.

About this clone itself: The CDR3 end lies 3 residues beyond the end of the read and is filled in from the germline J gene. The gene calls are TRBV19 and TRBJ2-7; D assignment may be TRBD1 or TRBD2 (5 bases each). Germline V gene data show CDR1 as LNHDA and CDR2 as SQIVND (reference sequence). V was clipped by 5 bases and J by 0 bases, with 11 bases between them. This CDR3 has 14 residues. CDR3 protein: CASSSQGDSYEQYF. CDR3 DNA, as far as it was read: TGTGCCAGTAGTTCTCAGGGAGACTCCTACGAG.

Points on this clone: The read finishes 3 residues shy of the CDR3 end, and the germline J gene is used to complete it. The chain joins TRBV19 to TRBJ2-7, with D hard to call. This CDR3 has 13 residues. V lost 7 bases to trimming and J lost 4 bases, with 14 bases between them. The germline V gene encodes CDR1 LNHDA and CDR2 SQIVND (reference sequence). CDR3 DNA (partial): TGTGCCAGTACCGACACGCTTGGGTACGAG. This translates into CASTDTLGYE. The entire CDR3 sequence reads CASTDTLGYEQYF.

As concerns this clone: The read comes to an end 3 residues before the CDR3 does, leaving the germline J gene to fill in the end. The rearrangement links TRBV18 to TRBJ1-4; maybe TRBD1 (5 bases). Trimming shortened V by 3 bases and J by 4 bases, and 9 bases separated the two germline ends. Germline V gene sequence: CDR1 KGHSH, CDR2 LQKENI. The CDR3 consists of 14 residues. The sequenced part of the CDR3 DNA is TGTGCCAGCTCACCCGACAGCGATAATGAAAAA. Protein product: CASSPDSDNEK. The entire CDR3 sequence reads CASSPDSDNEKLFF.

About this clone itself: The CDR3 is cut off 3 residues early in the read; its end comes from the germline J gene. This sequence joins TRBV2 and TRBJ2-1; 8 bases align to TRBD1. Losses at the gene ends were 6 bases for V and 9 bases for J; bases not matched to a gene: 13. The CDR3 covers 15 residues. CDR1 is SNHLY, CDR2 FYNNEI, per germline. Incomplete CDR3 DNA: TGTGCCAGCAGAGTCGACAGGGGAAGGGCGGGTGAG. The encoded protein is CASRVDRGRAGE. The CDR3 reads in full as CASRVDRGRAGEQFF. Filled out from reference TRBV2 and TRBJ2-1, the complete variable domain reads EPEVTQTPSHQVTQMGQEVILRCVPISNHLYFYWYRQILGQKVEFLVSFYNNEISEKSEIFDDQFSVERPDGSNFTLKIRSTKLEDSAMYFCASRVDRGRAGEQFFGPGTRLTVL.

Remarks on this clone: The DNA ends 3 residues before the CDR3 does, and the rest of the CDR3 is filled in from the germline J gene. V usage is TRBV18 and J usage is TRBJ2-4, with D perhaps matching TRBD2 (7 bases). Trimming removed 1 base at V and 0 bases at J, with 13 bases between. CDR1 and CDR2 (germline): KGHSH, LQKENI. The CDR3 totals 17 residues. The chain's CDR3 is CASSPLGGALAKNIQYF. The sequenced CDR3 bases are TGTGCCAGCTCACCACTTGGGGGGGCTTTAGCCAAAAACATT.

As for this clone: The read stops 3 residues short of the end of the CDR3; the missing end is completed from the germline J gene. V usage is TRBV6-2 or TRBV6-3 and J usage is TRBJ2-7, with 7 bases fitting TRBD2. Trimming cost V 6 bases and J 6 bases; bases outside gene matches: 8. This CDR3 is built from 13 residues. In germline, CDR1 is MNHEY, CDR2 SVGEGT. The CDR3 loop reads CASSSPGGFEQYF. The sequenced part of the CDR3 DNA is TGTGCCAGCAGCTCCCCCGGGGGGTTCGAG.

Remarks on this clone: The missing CDR3 end, 3 residues past where the read stops, is filled in from the germline J gene. The V call is TRBV18, the J call TRBJ1-3; D is unclear. V dropped 1 base and J dropped 4 bases, with 14 bases sitting between them. This CDR3 region has 16 residues. The V gene's germline CDR1 is KGHSH and CDR2 LQKENI. The sequenced part of the CDR3 DNA is TGTGCCAGCTCACCACTTCCGGGGTCGGTCGGAAACACC. Translation: CASSPLPGSVGNT. The entire CDR3 protein reads CASSPLPGSVGNTIYF.

As for this clone: The CDR3 end is not reached by the read, which stops 3 residues before it; the germline J gene fills it in. The chain is built from TRBV5-1 and TRBJ1-3, with D possibly TRBD1 on 5 matching bases. The V and J ends lost 4 bases and 0 bases respectively, with 11 bases between them. There are 15 residues in the CDR3. Germline V CDR1 and CDR2: SGHRS, YFSETQ. CDR3 residues: CASSGGVPSGNTIYF. CDR3 DNA (partial): TGCGCCAGCAGCGGAGGGGTCCCCTCTGGAAACACC.

Note on this clone: The read ends 3 residues before the CDR3 terminus; that terminus is restored from the germline J gene. The genes are TRBV7-2 and TRBJ2-4; D may match TRBD1 or TRBD2 (5 bases each). The V end was cut by 5 bases, the J end by 0 bases, with 11 bases between. Germline-derived CDR1 and CDR2 are SGHTA and FQGNSA. CDR3 length: 15 amino acids. CDR3 residues: CASSPRGVAKNIQYF. CDR3 DNA (partial): TGTGCCAGCAGCCCGAGGGGAGTAGCCAAAAACATT. Variable domain in full (rest from reference TRBV7-2 and TRBJ2-4): GAGVSQSPSNKVTEKGKDVELRCDPISGHTALYWYRQSLGQGLEFLIYFQGNSAPDKSGLPSDRFSAERTGGSVSTLTIQRTQQEDSAVYLCASSPRGVAKNIQYFGAGTRLSVL.

To note about this clone: The CDR3 is cut off 3 residues early in the read; its end comes from the germline J gene. This rearrangement joins TRBV18 to TRBJ1-1; tentative D call: TRBD1 (5 bases). V was pared by 3 bases and J by 1 base, with 12 bases between. CDR3 length: 15 amino acids. From germline, CDR1 is KGHSH and CDR2 LQKENI. CDR3 bases read: TGTGCCAGCTCACCGTCGATCGGACAGAACACTGAA. It codes for CASSPSIGQNTE. The CDR3 in its entirety is CASSPSIGQNTEAFF.

For this clone: From the germline J gene comes the end of the CDR3, since the read stops 3 residues before it. This chain connects TRBV6-2 or TRBV6-3 to TRBJ2-1, with D uncertain. The germline CDR1 and CDR2 sequences are MNHEY and SVGEGT. V was clipped by 6 bases and J by 0 bases, with 12 bases between them. The CDR3 is 15 residues long. CDR3 bases read: TGTGCCAGCAGACCCGACGGGTTCTCCTACAATGAG. This gives the protein CASRPDGFSYNE. The full-length CDR3 reads as CASRPDGFSYNEQFF.

As for this clone: The CDR3 end lies 3 residues beyond the end of the read and is filled in from the germline J gene. V gene TRBV5-1 combines with J gene TRBJ1-1; D remains ambiguous. V dropped 1 base and J dropped 3 bases, with 10 bases sitting between them. This CDR3 spans 14 amino acids. The V gene's germline CDR1 is SGHRS and CDR2 YFSETQ. Partial CDR3 DNA: TGCGCCAGCAGCTTGTCCTCACATTACACTGAA. Its protein is CASSLSSHYTE. The CDR3 in full is CASSLSSHYTEAFF.

The chain's CDR3 is CASSPPLAGEAFF. The covered CDR3 bases are TGTGCCAGCTCACCACCGTTGGCAGGGGAA. J is TRBJ1-1 and V is TRBV18; TRBD1 might be the D (5 bases). The CDR3 goes on 3 residues after the read ends, and that part is filled in from the germline J gene. Per the germline V gene, CDR1 is KGHSH and CDR2 is LQKENI. This CDR3 region has 13 residues.